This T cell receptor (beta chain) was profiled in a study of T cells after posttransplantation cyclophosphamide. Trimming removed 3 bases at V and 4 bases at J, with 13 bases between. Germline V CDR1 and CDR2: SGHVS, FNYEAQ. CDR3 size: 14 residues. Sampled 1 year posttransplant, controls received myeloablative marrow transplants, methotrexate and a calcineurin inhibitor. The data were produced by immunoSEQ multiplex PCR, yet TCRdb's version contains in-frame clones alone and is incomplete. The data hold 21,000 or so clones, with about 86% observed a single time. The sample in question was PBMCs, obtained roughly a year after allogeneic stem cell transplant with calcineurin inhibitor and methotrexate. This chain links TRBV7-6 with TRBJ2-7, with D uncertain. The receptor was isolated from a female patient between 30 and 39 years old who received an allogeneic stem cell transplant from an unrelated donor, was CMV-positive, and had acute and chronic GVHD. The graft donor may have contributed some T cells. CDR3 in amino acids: CASSFMGLQYEQYF. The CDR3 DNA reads TGTGCCAGCAGCTTTATGGGCCTACAATACGAGCAGTACTTC.